This T cell receptor beta chain was captured by sequencing in a study of T cell changes during pregnancy in multiple sclerosis. Data came from immunoSEQ multiplex PCR; TCRdb stores just in-frame clones and leaves some out. Of some 90,000 clones in the sample, more than 85% were seen once. Details on this clone: One junction end does not reproduce the germline sequence, and a read error may be involved.

The length of the CDR3 is 14 residues. The germline V gene encodes CDR1 MNHNY and CDR2 SVGAGI (reference sequence). This receptor was identified in a female donor with multiple sclerosis, enrolled in a pregnancy study. The V gene is TRBV6-6, the J gene TRBJ2-7; the match to TRBD2 covers 7 bases. This sample comprised peripheral blood, obtained in the first trimester of pregnancy. CDR3 in amino acids: CAISRGGSSNEQYF. The CDR3 region has the DNA TGTGCCATTTCGAGAGGCGGGAGCTCCAACGAGCAGTACTTC.